This T cell receptor beta chain emerged from a study of identical twins. Study observations and caveats: Among monozygotic twins, out-of-frame TCR alpha sharing exceeded what models predicted.

J gave up 8 bases and V 0 bases, and 10 bases lay outside the gene matches. CDR1 and CDR2 (germline): LGHDT, YNNKEL (reference sequence). CDR3 length: 17 residues. After template switching added a universal primer site, the resulting cDNA carried unique molecular identifiers. MiXCR, run by TCRdb on the 5' RACE reads, gives a single entry per CDR3 protein. The sample shows 700,000 or so distinct CDR3 sequences, under 9% of them seen only once. This clonotype came up once. Antigen: not known. The same specimen was also included in a second study, on yellow fever vaccine responses in identical twins.

This sequence joins TRBV3-1 and TRBJ1-6; 7 nucleotides line up with TRBD1. The sample consisted of PBMCs. This receptor was obtained from a woman between 18 and 29 years old in good health. CDR3 coding DNA: TGTGCCAGCAGCCAAGATAAGGGACAGAGGGCATATTCACCCCTCCACTTT. Protein product: CASSQDKGQRAYSPLHF.